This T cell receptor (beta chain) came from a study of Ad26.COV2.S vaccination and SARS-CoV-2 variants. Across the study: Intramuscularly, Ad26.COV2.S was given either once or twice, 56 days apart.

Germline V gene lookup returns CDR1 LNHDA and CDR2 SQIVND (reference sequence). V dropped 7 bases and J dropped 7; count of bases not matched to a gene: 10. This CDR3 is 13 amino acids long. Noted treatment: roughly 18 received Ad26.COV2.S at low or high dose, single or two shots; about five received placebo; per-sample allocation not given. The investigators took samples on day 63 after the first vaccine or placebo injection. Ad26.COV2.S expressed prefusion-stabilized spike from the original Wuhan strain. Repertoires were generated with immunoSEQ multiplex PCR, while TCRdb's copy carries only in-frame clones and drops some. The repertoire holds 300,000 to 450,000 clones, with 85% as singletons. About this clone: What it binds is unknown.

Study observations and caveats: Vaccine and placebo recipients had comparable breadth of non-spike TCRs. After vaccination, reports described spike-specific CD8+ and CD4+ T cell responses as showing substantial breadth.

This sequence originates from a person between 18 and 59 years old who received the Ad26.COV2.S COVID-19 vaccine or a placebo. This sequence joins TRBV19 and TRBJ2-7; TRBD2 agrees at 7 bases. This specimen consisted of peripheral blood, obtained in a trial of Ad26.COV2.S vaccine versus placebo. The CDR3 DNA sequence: TGTGCCAGTAAGGAGCGGGGATTGCGGGAGCAGTACTTC. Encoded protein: CASKERGLREQYF. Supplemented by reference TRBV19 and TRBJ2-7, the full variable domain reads DGGITQSPKYLFRKEGQNVTLSCEQNLNHDAMYWYRQDPGQGLRLIYYSQIVNDFQKGDIAEGYSVSREKKESFPLTVTSAQKNPTAFYLCASKERGLREQYFGPGTRLTVT.